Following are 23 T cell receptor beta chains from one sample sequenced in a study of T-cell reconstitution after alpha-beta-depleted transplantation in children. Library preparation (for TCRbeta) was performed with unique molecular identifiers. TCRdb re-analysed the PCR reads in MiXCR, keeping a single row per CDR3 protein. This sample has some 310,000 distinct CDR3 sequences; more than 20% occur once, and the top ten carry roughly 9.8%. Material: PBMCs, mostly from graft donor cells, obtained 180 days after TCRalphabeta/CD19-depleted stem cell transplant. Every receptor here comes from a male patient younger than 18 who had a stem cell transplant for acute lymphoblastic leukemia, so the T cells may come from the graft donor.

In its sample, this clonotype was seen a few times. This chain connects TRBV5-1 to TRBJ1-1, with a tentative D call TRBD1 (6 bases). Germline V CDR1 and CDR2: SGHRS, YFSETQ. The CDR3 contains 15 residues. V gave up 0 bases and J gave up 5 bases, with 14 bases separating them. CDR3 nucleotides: TGCGCCAGCAGCTTGGGGTACAGGGCGGGGACTGAAGCTTTCTTT. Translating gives CASSLGYRAGTEAFF.

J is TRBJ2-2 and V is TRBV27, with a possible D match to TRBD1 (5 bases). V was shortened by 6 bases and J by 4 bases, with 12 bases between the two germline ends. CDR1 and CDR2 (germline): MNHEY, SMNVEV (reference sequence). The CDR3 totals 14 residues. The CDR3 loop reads CASSFDRVTGELFF. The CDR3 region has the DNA TGTGCCAGCAGCTTCGACAGAGTCACCGGGGAGCTGTTTTTT.

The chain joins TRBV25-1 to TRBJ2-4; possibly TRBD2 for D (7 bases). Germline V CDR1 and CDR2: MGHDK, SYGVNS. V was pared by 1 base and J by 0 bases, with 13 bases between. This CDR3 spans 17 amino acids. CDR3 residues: CASSEWRGGLAKNIQYF. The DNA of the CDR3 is TGTGCCAGCAGTGAATGGAGGGGGGGTCTAGCCAAAAACATTCAGTACTTC.

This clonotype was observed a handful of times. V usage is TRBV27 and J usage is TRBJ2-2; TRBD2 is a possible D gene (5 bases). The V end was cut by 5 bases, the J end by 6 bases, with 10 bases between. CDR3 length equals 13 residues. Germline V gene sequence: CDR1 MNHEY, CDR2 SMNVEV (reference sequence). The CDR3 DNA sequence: TGTGCCAGCAGTCTCTCGGGATCCGGGGAGCTGTTTTTT. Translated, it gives CASSLSGSGELFF.

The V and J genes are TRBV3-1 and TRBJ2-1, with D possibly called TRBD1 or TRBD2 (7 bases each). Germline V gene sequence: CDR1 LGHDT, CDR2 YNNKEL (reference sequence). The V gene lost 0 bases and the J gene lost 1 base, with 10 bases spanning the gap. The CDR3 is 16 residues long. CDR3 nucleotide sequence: TGTGCCAGCAGCCAAGATCAGGGGGGGTCCTACAATGAGCAGTTCTTC. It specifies CASSQDQGGSYNEQFF.

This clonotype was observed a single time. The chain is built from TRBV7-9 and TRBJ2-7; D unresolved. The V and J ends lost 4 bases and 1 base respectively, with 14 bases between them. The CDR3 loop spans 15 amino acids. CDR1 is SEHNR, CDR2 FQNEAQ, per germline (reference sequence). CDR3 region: CASSSPLGVSYEQYF. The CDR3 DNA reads TGTGCCAGCAGCTCGCCCCTAGGAGTATCCTACGAGCAGTACTTC.

The CDR3 DNA reads as TGCAGCGTTGGGGACAGAAACTATGGCTACACCTTC. Protein product: CSVGDRNYGYTF. J is TRBJ1-2 and V is TRBV29-1, with 7 bases lining up with TRBD1. With 4 bases clipped from V and 2 bases from J, the junction kept 1 base outside the gene matches. The CDR3 runs to 12 residues. From germline, CDR1 is SQVTM and CDR2 ANQGSEA.

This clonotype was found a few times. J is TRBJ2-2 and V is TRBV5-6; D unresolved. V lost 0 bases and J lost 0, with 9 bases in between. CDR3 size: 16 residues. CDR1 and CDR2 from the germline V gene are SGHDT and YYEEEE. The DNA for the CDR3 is TGTGCCAGCAGCTTGGCCGAAACACCGAACACCGGGGAGCTGTTTTTT. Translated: CASSLAETPNTGELFF.

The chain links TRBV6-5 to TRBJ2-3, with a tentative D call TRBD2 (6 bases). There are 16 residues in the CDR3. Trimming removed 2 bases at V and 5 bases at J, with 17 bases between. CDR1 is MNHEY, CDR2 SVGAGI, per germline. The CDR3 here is CASSYAPNGRGDTQYF. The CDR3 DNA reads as TGTGCCAGCAGTTACGCCCCTAACGGGAGAGGAGATACGCAGTATTTT.

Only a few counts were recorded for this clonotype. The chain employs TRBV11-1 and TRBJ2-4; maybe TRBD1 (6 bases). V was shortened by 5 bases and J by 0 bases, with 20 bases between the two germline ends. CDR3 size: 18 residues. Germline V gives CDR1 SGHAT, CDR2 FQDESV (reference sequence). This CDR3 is CASSPRGLESLAKNIQYF. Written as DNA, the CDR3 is TGTGCCAGCAGCCCTAGGGGGTTAGAAAGCCTAGCCAAAAACATTCAGTACTTC.

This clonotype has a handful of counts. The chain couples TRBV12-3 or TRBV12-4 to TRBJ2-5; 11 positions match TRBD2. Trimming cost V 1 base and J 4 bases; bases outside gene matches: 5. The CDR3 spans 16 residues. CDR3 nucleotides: TGTGCCAGCAGTTTAGGGCTAGCGGGAGGAGGAGAGACCCAGTACTTC. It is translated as CASSLGLAGGGETQYF.

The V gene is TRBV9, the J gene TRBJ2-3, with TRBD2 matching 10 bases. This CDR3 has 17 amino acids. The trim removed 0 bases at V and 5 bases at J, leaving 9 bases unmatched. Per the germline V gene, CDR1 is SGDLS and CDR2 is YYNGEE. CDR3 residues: CASSVDILAGPRDTQYF. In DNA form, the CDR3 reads TGTGCCAGCAGCGTAGATATACTAGCGGGACCCCGAGATACGCAGTATTTT.

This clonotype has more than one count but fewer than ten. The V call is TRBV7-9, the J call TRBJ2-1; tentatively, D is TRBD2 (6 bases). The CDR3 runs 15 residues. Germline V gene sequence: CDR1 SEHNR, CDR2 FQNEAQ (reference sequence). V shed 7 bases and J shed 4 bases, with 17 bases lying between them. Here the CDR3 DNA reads TGTGCCAGCAACGGTTGGCGGGAACGATACAATGAGCAGTTCTTC. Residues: CASNGWRERYNEQFF.

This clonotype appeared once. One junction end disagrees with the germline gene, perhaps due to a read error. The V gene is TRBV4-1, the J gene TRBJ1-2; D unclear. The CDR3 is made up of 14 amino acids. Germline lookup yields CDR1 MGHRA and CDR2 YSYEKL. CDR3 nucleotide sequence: TGTGCCAGCAGCCTAGATCAAATCCTTAGTGGCTACACCTTC. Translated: CASSLDQILSGYTF.

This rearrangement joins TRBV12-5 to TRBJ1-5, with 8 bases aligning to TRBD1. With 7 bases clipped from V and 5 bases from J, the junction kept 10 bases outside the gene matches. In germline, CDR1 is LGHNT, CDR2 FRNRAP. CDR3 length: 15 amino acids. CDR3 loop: CASASGQGGYQPQHF. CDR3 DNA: TGTGCTAGTGCCTCCGGACAGGGAGGGTATCAGCCCCAGCATTTT.

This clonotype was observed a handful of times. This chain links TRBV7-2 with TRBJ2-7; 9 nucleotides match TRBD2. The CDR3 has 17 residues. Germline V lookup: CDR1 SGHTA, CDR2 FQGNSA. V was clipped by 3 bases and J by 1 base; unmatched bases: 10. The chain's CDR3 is CASSFRRLAGSSYEQYF. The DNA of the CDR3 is TGTGCCAGCAGCTTTAGGCGTCTAGCGGGATCTTCCTACGAGCAGTACTTC.

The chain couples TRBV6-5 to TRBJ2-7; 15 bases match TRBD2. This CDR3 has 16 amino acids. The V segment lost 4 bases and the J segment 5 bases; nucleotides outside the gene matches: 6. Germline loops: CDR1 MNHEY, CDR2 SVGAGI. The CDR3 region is CASSSTGLAGGHEQYF. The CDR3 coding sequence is TGTGCCAGCAGTTCAACGGGACTAGCGGGAGGTCACGAGCAGTACTTC.

CDR3 in DNA: TGTGCCAGCAGTTTAATCGGGGGAGACGCTGAAGCTTTCTTT. Translation gives CASSLIGGDAEAFF. The V call is TRBV12-3 or TRBV12-4, the J call TRBJ1-1, with D perhaps TRBD1 (5 bases). The CDR3 extends over 14 amino acids. V was trimmed by 2 bases and J by 6 bases, leaving 13 bases between them.

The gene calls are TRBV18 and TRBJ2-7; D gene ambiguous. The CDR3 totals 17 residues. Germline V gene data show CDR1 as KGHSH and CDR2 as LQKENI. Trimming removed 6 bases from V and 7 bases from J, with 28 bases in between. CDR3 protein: CASSHMSSTPWMGEQYF. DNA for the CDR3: TGTGCCAGCTCGCACATGTCTTCGACCCCCTGGATGGGAGAGCAGTACTTC.

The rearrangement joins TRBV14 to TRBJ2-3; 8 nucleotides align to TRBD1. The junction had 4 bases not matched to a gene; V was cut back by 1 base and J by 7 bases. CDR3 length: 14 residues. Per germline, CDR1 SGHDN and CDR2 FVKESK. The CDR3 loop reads CASSQAGGHHTQYF. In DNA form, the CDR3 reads TGTGCCAGCAGCCAAGCAGGGGGCCATCATACGCAGTATTTT.

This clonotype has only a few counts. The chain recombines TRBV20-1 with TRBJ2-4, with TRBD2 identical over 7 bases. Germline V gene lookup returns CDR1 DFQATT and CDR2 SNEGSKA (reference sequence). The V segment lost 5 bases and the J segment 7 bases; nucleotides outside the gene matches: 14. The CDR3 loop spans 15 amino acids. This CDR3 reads CSARMYPRGGNIQYF. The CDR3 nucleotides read TGCAGTGCTCGAATGTACCCTAGGGGAGGGAACATTCAGTACTTC.

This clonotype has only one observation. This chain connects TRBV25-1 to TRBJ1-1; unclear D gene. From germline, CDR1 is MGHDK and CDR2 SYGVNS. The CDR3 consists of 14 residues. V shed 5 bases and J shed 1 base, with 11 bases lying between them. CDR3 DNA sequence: TGTGCCAGCAGTCCGTACGGACGGAACACTGAAGCTTTCTTT. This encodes CASSPYGRNTEAFF. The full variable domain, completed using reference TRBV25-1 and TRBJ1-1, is EADIYQTPRYLVIGTGKKITLECSQTMGHDKMYWYQQDPGMELHLIHYSYGVNSTEKGDLSSESTVSRIRTEHFPLTLESARPSHTSQYLCASSPYGRNTEAFFGQGTRLTVV.

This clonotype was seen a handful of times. CDR3 sequence (DNA): TGTGCCAGCAGCACCGGGACGTCAAATGAGCAGTTCTTC. This encodes CASSTGTSNEQFF. J is TRBJ2-1 and V is TRBV5-6; D tentatively reads TRBD1 or TRBD2 (5 bases each). Germline CDR1 SGHDT, CDR2 YYEEEE. This CDR3 spans 13 amino acids. V was shortened by 4 bases and J by 7 bases, with 12 bases between the two germline ends.